This T cell receptor beta chain was found in a study of blood T cell repertoires in COVID-19. The wider study: Material from acute and convalescent COVID-19 was sourced from the United States, Italy and Spain. PBMCs, B-cell-depleted T cells, or T cells were the source of the cDNA or gDNA that made up the material.

In the authors' methods: Reference gene primer amplification yielded estimated nucleated cell counts. Data came from immunoSEQ multiplex PCR; TCRdb stores just in-frame clones and leaves some out. V and J calls and clone size are those listed in that table; D and trimming were worked out from the DNA. The data contain about 180,000 clones, 80% to 90% of them singletons. Trimming pared 9 bases from V and 2 bases from J, leaving 18 bases between. The CDR3 runs 15 residues. CDR1 is SNHLY, CDR2 FYNNEI, per germline. Sequenced material: peripheral blood. The chain couples TRBV2 to TRBJ2-3; TRBD2 is a possible D gene (5 bases). This TCR was recovered from a human donor with active or convalescent COVID-19. The donor label of this sample is uncertain. CDR3 in amino acids: CARMSQLETTDTQYF. The CDR3, as DNA: TGTGCCAGGATGTCACAACTAGAAACCACAGATACGCAGTATTTT.